These T cell receptor beta chains were read from a single sample in a study of PD-L1 blockade in urothelial cancer. Data came from immunoSEQ multiplex PCR; TCRdb stores just in-frame clones and leaves some out. The sample lists 45,000 to 55,000 clones, around four fifths seen once, with 1% to 1.5% in the top ten. Material: PBMCs, obtained around atezolizumab (anti-PD-L1) treatment. The receptors were sampled from a man aged 50 to 60 with urothelial cancer. CDR3s include the opening cysteine and the closing phenylalanine or tryptophan. The D gene is left open where the match is weak.

d_call	j_call	v_call	cdr3_nt	cdr3_aa
TRBD1	TRBJ1-5	TRBV18	TGTGCCAGCTCACCAGATCAGGGGGACTATCAGCCCCAGCATTTT	CASSPDQGDYQPQHF
.	TRBJ1-2	TRBV9	TGTGCCAGCAGCGTCGGGGTGGGGGGATATGGCTACACCTTC	CASSVGVGGYGYTF
.	TRBJ1-1	TRBV19	TGTGCCAGTAGACTCGCCGGCGGGGACACTGAAGCTTTCTTT	CASRLAGGDTEAFF
TRBD2	TRBJ2-1	TRBV28	TGTGCCAGCAGTACGACTAGCGGGAGGTGGTATGAGCAGTTCTTC	CASSTTSGRWYEQFF
.	TRBJ1-1	TRBV6-6	TGTGCCAGCAGTTACGGGCCAGGTAAGACTGAAGCTTTCTTT	CASSYGPGKTEAFF
.	TRBJ2-5	TRBV27	TGTGCCAGCAGTTTAACGAGAAGCCAAGAGACCCAGTACTTC	CASSLTRSQETQYF
TRBD2	TRBJ2-7	TRBV5-5	TGTGCCAGCAGTTGGACTAGCGGGAGCGGCTACGAGCAGTACTTC	CASSWTSGSGYEQYF
TRBD1	TRBJ1-4	TRBV7-6	TGTGCCAGCAGCCAGTGGACAGGGGGAGGAAATGAAAAACTGTTTTTT	CASSQWTGGGNEKLFF
TRBD2	TRBJ2-1	TRBV4-2	TGTGCCAGCAGCCAAGTTGGGACTAGCGGTTACAATGAGCAGTTCTTC	CASSQVGTSGYNEQFF
.	TRBJ1-2	TRBV5-1	TGCGCCAGCAGCTTGGCCAGTGGGGGGAGCGTCGGCTATGGCTACACCTTC	CASSLASGGSVGYGYTF
.	TRBJ2-7	TRBV11-2	TGTGCCAGCAGCCAGAAGGGGTACGAGCAGTACTTC	CASSQKGYEQYF
TRBD2	TRBJ2-3	TRBV5-4	TGTGCCAGCAGCTTGGGCGGGGGATCAGATACGCAGTATTTT	CASSLGGGSDTQYF
.	TRBJ2-7	TRBV5-6	TGTGCCAGCAGCTTGGGGGGCGGCAATACACCCTACGAGCAGTACTTC	CASSLGGGNTPYEQYF
.	TRBJ1-3	TRBV9	TGTGCCAGCAGCGTAGGTGTCAGCTCTGGAAACACCATATATTTT	CASSVGVSSGNTIYF